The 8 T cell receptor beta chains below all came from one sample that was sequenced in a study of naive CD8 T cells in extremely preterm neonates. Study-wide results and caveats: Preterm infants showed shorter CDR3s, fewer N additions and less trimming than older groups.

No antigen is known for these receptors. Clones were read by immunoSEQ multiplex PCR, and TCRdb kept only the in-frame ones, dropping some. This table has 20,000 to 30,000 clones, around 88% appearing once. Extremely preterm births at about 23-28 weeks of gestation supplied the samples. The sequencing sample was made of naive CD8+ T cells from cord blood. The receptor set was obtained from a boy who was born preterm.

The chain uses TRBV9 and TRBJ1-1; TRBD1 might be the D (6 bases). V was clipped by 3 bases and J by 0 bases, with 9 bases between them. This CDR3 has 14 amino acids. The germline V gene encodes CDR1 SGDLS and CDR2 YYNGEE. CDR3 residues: CASSEGGMNTEAFF. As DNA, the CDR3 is TGTGCCAGCAGCGAGGGGGGCATGAACACTGAAGCTTTCTTT.

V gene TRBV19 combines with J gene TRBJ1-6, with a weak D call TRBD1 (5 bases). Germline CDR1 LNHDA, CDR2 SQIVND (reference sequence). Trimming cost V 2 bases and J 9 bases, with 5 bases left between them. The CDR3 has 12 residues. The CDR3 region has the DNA TGTGCCAGTAGTATAAGGGGTTCACCCCTCCACTTT. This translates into CASSIRGSPLHF. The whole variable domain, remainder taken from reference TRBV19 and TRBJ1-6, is DGGITQSPKYLFRKEGQNVTLSCEQNLNHDAMYWYRQDPGQGLRLIYYSQIVNDFQKGDIAEGYSVSREKKESFPLTVTSAQKNPTAFYLCASSIRGSPLHFGNGTRLTVT.

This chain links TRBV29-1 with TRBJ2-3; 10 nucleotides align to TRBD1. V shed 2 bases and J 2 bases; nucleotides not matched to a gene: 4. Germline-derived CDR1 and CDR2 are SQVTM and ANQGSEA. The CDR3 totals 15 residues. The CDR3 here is CSVETGTGVTDTQYF. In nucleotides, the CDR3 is TGCAGCGTTGAAACCGGGACAGGGGTCACAGATACGCAGTATTTT.

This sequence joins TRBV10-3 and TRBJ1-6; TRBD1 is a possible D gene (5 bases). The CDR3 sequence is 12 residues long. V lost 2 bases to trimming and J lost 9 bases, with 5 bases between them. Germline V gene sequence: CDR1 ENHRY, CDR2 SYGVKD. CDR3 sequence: CAISERGSPLHF. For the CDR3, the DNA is TGTGCCATCAGTGAGAGGGGTTCACCCCTCCACTTT.

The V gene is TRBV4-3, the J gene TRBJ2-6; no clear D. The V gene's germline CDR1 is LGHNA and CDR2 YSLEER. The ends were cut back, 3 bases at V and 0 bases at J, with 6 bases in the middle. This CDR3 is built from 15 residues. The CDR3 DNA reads TGCGCCAGCAGCCAGACGAGCTCTGGGGCCAACGTCCTGACTTTC. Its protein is CASSQTSSGANVLTF.

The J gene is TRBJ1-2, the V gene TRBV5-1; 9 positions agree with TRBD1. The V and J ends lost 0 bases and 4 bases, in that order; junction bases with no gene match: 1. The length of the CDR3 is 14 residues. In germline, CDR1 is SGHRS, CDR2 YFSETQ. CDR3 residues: CASSLGTGAYGYTF. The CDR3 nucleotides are TGCGCCAGCAGCTTGGGGACAGGGGCCTATGGCTACACCTTC.

The CDR3 DNA reads TGTGCCAGCAGTTCCTGGGTGAACGAGCAGTACTTC. Protein product: CASSSWVNEQYF. This rearrangement joins TRBV27 to TRBJ2-7; D unresolved. V was pared by 4 bases and J by 5 bases, with 9 bases between. CDR1 and CDR2 (germline): MNHEY, SMNVEV (reference sequence). The CDR3 runs 12 residues.

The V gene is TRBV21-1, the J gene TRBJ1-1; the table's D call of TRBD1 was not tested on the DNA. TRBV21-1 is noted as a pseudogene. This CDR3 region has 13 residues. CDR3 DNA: TGTGCCAGCAGCAAGACAGGGAACACTGAAGCTTTCTTT. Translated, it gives CASSKTGNTEAFF.